What follows are 21 T cell receptor beta chains derived from one specimen sequenced in a study of T cell repertoires in cytomegalovirus infection. No cognate antigen is known for these TCRs. TCRdb re-derived calls from the reads in MiXCR, one entry per CDR3 protein. The data hold some 940,000 distinct CDR3 sequences, with approximately 30% observed a single time. The sample consisted of cultured CD8+ T cells from PBMCs, taken from culture after CMV antigen stimulation. The receptors here all came from a human donor in good health (CMV status not recorded). Some clones in this sample may be carry-over from other donors' samples.

This clonotype came up a few times. This chain connects TRBV10-1 to TRBJ2-7; D unclear. V was shortened by 5 bases and J by 4 bases, with 12 bases between the two germline ends. CDR3 size: 13 residues. The germline CDR1 and CDR2 sequences are WNHNN and SYGVQD (reference sequence). In nucleotides, the CDR3 is TGCGCCAGCAGTCCTGGGCACGTGTACGAGCAGTACTTC. Protein product: CASSPGHVYEQYF.

This clonotype was seen only a few times. The rearrangement joins TRBV6-5 to TRBJ2-2; unclear D gene. V lost 0 bases and J lost 6, with 8 bases in between. The germline V gene encodes CDR1 MNHEY and CDR2 SVGAGI. CDR3 size: 14 residues. CDR3 amino acids: CASSYSLGSGELFF. The CDR3 nucleotides read TGTGCCAGCAGTTACTCACTTGGGTCCGGGGAGCTGTTTTTT.

The gene calls are TRBV2 and TRBJ2-7; 11 bases align to TRBD1. After removal of 2 bases from V and 3 bases from J, the junction contained 6 bases not matched to a gene. The CDR3 contains 16 residues. CDR1 and CDR2 from the germline V gene are SNHLY and FYNNEI. The CDR3 protein is CASSETPGQGDYEQYF. The CDR3 coding sequence is TGTGCCAGCAGTGAAACCCCGGGACAGGGGGACTACGAGCAGTACTTC.

As to this clonotype: One junction end does not reproduce the germline sequence, and a read error may be involved. The rearrangement uses TRBV27 and TRBJ1-5, with a tentative D call TRBD1 (6 bases). The CDR3 length is 14 residues. The germline V gene encodes CDR1 MNHEY and CDR2 SMNVEV (reference sequence). This CDR3 reads CVSTTGSGNQPQHF. The CDR3 nucleotides are TGTGTCAGCACCACAGGGTCTGGGAATCAGCCCCAGCATTTT.

This sequence joins TRBV6-2 or TRBV6-3 and TRBJ2-1; perhaps TRBD2 as D (6 bases). V was clipped by 2 bases and J by 15 bases, with 14 bases between them. The CDR3 extends over 12 amino acids. CDR1 MNHEY and CDR2 SVGEGT come from the germline V gene. CDR3 coding DNA: TGTGCCAGCAGTTACACCCCCCGGGGGTGGTTCTTC. This translates into CASSYTPRGWFF.

This chain joins TRBV7-6 and TRBJ2-2; the match to TRBD2 covers 9 bases. V lost 1 base and J lost 0; bases outside the gene matches: 6. Germline CDR1 is SGHVS and CDR2 is FNYEAQ. This CDR3 region has 18 residues. The CDR3 DNA follows: TGTGCCAGCAGCTTAGGTGGCAGCGGGGGGCCGAACACCGGGGAGCTGTTTTTT. Its protein product is CASSLGGSGGPNTGELFF.

The sample holds one count of this clonotype. A single base separates this from a much larger clone, so it may be a read error. The V gene is TRBV6-1, the J gene TRBJ2-7; TRBD1 aligns across 8 bases. Looked up from germline, CDR1 is MNHNS and CDR2 is SASEGT. V lost 3 bases to trimming and J lost 5 bases; unmatched junction nucleotides: 9. This CDR3 comprises 15 residues. CDR3 region: CASSDVRTGRDEQYF. The CDR3 DNA is TGTGCCAGCAGTGATGTACGGACAGGGCGGGACGAGCAGTACTTC.

V gene TRBV19 combines with J gene TRBJ1-2; D gene unclear. The CDR3 is 13 residues long. The V and J ends lost 0 bases and 4 bases respectively, with 6 bases between them. Germline values: CDR1 LNHDA, CDR2 SQIVND (reference sequence). Here the CDR3 DNA reads TGTGCCAGTAGTATAGAACCGTTCTATGGCTACACCTTC. It is translated as CASSIEPFYGYTF. Supplemented by reference TRBV19 and TRBJ1-2, the full variable domain reads DGGITQSPKYLFRKEGQNVTLSCEQNLNHDAMYWYRQDPGQGLRLIYYSQIVNDFQKGDIAEGYSVSREKKESFPLTVTSAQKNPTAFYLCASSIEPFYGYTFGSGTRLTVV.

This clonotype has a count of ten or more. The rearrangement joins TRBV7-6 to TRBJ2-1; 13 nucleotides match TRBD2. V trimming: 5 bases; J trimming: 9 bases; junction bases outside the gene matches: 4. Germline CDR1 reads SGHVS; CDR2 reads FNYEAQ. CDR3 length: 14 residues. The CDR3 loop reads CASSLLAGGREQFF. The CDR3 DNA follows: TGTGCCAGCAGCCTACTAGCGGGGGGGCGTGAGCAGTTCTTC. The entire variable domain, with the rest obtained from reference TRBV7-6 and TRBJ2-1, is as follows: GAGVSQSPRYKVTKRGQDVALRCDPISGHVSLYWYRQALGQGPEFLTYFNYEAQQDKSGLPNDRFSAERPEGSISTLTIQRTEQRDSAMYRCASSLLAGGREQFFGPGTRLTVL.

This chain connects TRBV5-5 to TRBJ2-1, with 12 positions matching TRBD2. Germline CDR1 reads SGHKS; CDR2 reads YYEKEE (reference sequence). Trimming took 3 bases from V and 5 from J; bases not matched to a gene: 9. This CDR3 is 17 amino acids long. The CDR3 protein is CASSWDSSGGGNNEQFF. The CDR3 nucleotides are TGTGCCAGCAGCTGGGATTCTAGCGGGGGGGGCAACAATGAGCAGTTCTTC.

There are many counts of this clonotype. The V and J genes are TRBV4-1 and TRBJ1-1; maybe TRBD1 (5 bases). The CDR3 extends over 18 amino acids. Germline V CDR1 and CDR2: MGHRA, YSYEKL. V lost 4 bases and J 3 bases, leaving 24 bases between the germline ends. CDR3 loop: CASSPSGLAVGVDTEAFF. Here the CDR3 DNA reads TGCGCCAGCAGCCCCAGCGGCCTTGCGGTGGGGGTGGACACTGAAGCTTTCTTT.

The genes are TRBV6-2 or TRBV6-3 and TRBJ2-7, with a tentative D call TRBD1 (6 bases). The CDR3 extends over 15 amino acids. The V gene lost 0 bases and the J gene lost 7 bases, with 16 bases spanning the gap. Per the germline V gene, CDR1 is MNHEY and CDR2 is SVGEGT. CDR3 coding DNA: TGTGCCAGCAGTTACTCGAGGGCAGGGGCGAAGGAGCAGTACTTC. This gives the protein CASSYSRAGAKEQYF.

This chain uses TRBV4-2 with TRBJ2-1; D is perhaps TRBD1 or TRBD2 (5 bases each). With 0 bases removed from V and 10 bases from J, the gap between germline ends came to 10 bases. CDR3 size: 13 residues. Per germline, CDR1 LGHNA and CDR2 YNFKEQ. In DNA, the CDR3 is TGTGCCAGCAGCCAAGATCTAGGGGACGAGCAGTTCTTC. Translating gives CASSQDLGDEQFF.

This clonotype was seen once. The chain combines TRBV6-1 with TRBJ1-1; 10 bases align to TRBD1. The V gene's germline CDR1 is MNHNS and CDR2 SASEGT. This CDR3 has 10 amino acids. Losses at the gene ends were 8 bases for V and 10 bases for J; bases not matched to a gene: 1. CDR3 sequence: CASWDRGAFF. The CDR3 DNA sequence: TGTGCCAGCTGGGACAGGGGAGCTTTCTTT.

This clonotype has only a few counts. The rearrangement links TRBV27 to TRBJ1-2; D gene uncertain. The ends were cut back, 5 bases at V and 8 bases at J, with 15 bases in the middle. The germline gives CDR1 MNHEY, CDR2 SMNVEV (reference sequence). The CDR3 is made up of 13 amino acids. CDR3 sequence (DNA): TGTGCCAGCAGTGTGGGTCTTACCGGGGGCTACACCTTC. Translated: CASSVGLTGGYTF.

The chain employs TRBV27 and TRBJ1-5, with TRBD1 identical over 8 bases. This CDR3 has 16 amino acids. Germline trimming cut 8 bases from V and 0 bases from J; bases unmatched to any gene: 9. Germline V gene lookup returns CDR1 MNHEY and CDR2 SMNVEV (reference sequence). The CDR3 DNA reads TGTGCCAGCGGTTCTCAGGGGGCGGATAGCAATCAGCCCCAGCATTTT. This translates into CASGSQGADSNQPQHF.

This clonotype was recorded a few times. This chain uses TRBV6-2 or TRBV6-3 with TRBJ2-2; 8 bases fit TRBD1. Germline lookup yields CDR1 MNHEY and CDR2 SVGEGT. J gave up 3 bases and V 5 bases, and 5 bases lay outside the gene matches. The CDR3 consists of 15 residues. CDR3 in amino acids: CASSDGQGHTGELFF. CDR3 DNA sequence: TGTGCCAGCAGTGACGGACAGGGACACACCGGGGAGCTGTTTTTT.

This clonotype was seen only a few times. J is TRBJ1-4 and V is TRBV7-2; perhaps TRBD1 as D (6 bases). The length of the CDR3 is 16 residues. From germline, CDR1 is SGHTA and CDR2 FQGNSA. V was trimmed by 2 bases and J by 0 bases, leaving 10 bases between them. The CDR3 reads CASSLQGPATNEKLFF. DNA of the CDR3: TGTGCCAGCAGCTTACAGGGGCCTGCAACTAATGAAAAACTGTTTTTT.

The chain has TRBV6-6 and TRBJ2-5, with D unresolved. From germline, CDR1 is MNHNY and CDR2 SVGAGI (reference sequence). This CDR3 has 13 residues. Deletions cut 1 base from V and 2 bases from J, with 5 bases between. Written as DNA, the CDR3 is TGTGCCAGCAGTTACTGGCTACAAGAGACCCAGTACTTC. Its translation: CASSYWLQETQYF.

This rearrangement joins TRBV27 to TRBJ2-2; D gene ambiguous. The V end lost 5 bases, the J end lost 7 bases, and 8 bases lay between the germline ends. The CDR3 is 12 amino acids. Germline CDR1 and CDR2: MNHEY and SMNVEV (reference sequence). The CDR3 sequence: CASSPLNGELFF. The CDR3 bases are TGTGCCAGCAGTCCCCTGAACGGGGAGCTGTTTTTT.

The chain is built from TRBV4-3 and TRBJ2-3; D gene uncertain. The CDR3 contains 14 residues. Per germline, CDR1 LGHNA and CDR2 YSLEER. Trimming left V 0 bases short and J 2 bases short, with 6 bases between. The CDR3 loop is CASSQETPTDTQYF. The DNA of the CDR3 is TGCGCCAGCAGCCAAGAGACACCCACAGATACGCAGTATTTT.